Given below is one TCR beta chain in context. The antigen remains undetermined. The data were obtained in a study of OX40 agonist ivuxolimab in advanced cancers. Study context: A mean age of around 63 years, range about 20 to 79, was recorded, and 70% to 85% were male.

V lost 7 bases and J lost 0, with 13 bases in between. Looked up from germline, CDR1 is MNHEY and CDR2 is SMNVEV (reference sequence). There are 15 residues in the CDR3. TCRdb's table, derived via immunoSEQ multiplex PCR, lists solely in-frame clones and lacks some. The data show more than 45,000 clones, roughly nine tenths seen once. Whole-study findings and limits: Some of the lowest clonal expansion was seen in partial responders at 0.1-3.0 mg/kg. Clonal expansion was seen in CD4+ and CD8+ blood T cells by week 6 at 0.1 to 3.0 mg/kg.

This sequence joins TRBV27 and TRBJ2-1; no clear D gene. The receptor was derived from an adult with an advanced solid tumor such as melanoma, head and neck, liver or kidney cancer. The sequences come from CD4+ or CD8+ T cells sorted from blood, collected in a trial of the OX40 agonist ivuxolimab. This chain's CDR3 is CASTRLGSSYNEQFF. The CDR3 nucleotides are TGTGCCAGCACCCGGCTAGGTAGCTCCTACAATGAGCAGTTCTTC.